This TCR beta chain was obtained from a study of T cell responses to AZD1222 COVID-19 vaccine. Germline CDR1 and CDR2: SGHTS and YDEGEE. The CDR3 is made up of 15 amino acids. Germline trimming cut 0 bases from V and 2 bases from J; bases unmatched to any gene: 2. Produced via immunoSEQ multiplex PCR; TCRdb's table is partial and in-frame only. This sample has more than 150,000 clones; about 90% occur once, and the top ten carry about 6.1%. Notes on this clone: Antigen specificity is unknown.

Regarding the study as a whole: Among vaccine-associated CD4 TCRs, coverage spanned spike, with dominance at 160-218 and 743-854.

The sequenced sample was peripheral blood, obtained on day 0 of AZD1222 vaccination. The source is an adult in good health. The chain recombines TRBV5-8 with TRBJ2-3; 8 bases are shared with TRBD2. In DNA form, the CDR3 reads TGTGCCAGCAGCTTGGGACTAGCGATCACAGATACGCAGTATTTT. Encoded protein: CASSLGLAITDTQYF.